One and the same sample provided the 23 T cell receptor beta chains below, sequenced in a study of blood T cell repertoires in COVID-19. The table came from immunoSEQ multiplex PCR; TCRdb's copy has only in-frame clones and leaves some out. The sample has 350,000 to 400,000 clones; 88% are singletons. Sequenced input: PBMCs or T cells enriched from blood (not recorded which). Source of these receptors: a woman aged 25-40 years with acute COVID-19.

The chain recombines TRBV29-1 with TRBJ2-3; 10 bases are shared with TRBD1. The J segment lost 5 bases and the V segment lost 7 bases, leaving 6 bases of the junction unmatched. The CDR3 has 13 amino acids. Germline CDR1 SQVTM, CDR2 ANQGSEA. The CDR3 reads CSGEGQGGDTQYF. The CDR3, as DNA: TGCAGCGGGGAAGGACAGGGGGGAGATACGCAGTATTTT.

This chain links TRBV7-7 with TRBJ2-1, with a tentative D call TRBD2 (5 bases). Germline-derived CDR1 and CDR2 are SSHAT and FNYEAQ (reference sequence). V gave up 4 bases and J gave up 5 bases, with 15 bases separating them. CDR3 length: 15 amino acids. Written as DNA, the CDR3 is TGTGCCAGCAGCTCTAATCCGGGGATTAACAATGAGCAGTTCTTC. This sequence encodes CASSSNPGINNEQFF.

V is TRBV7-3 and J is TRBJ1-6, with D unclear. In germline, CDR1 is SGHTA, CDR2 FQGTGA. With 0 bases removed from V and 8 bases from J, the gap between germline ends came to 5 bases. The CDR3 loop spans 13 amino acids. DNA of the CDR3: TGTGCCAGCAGCTTAACGGCCCATTCACCCCTCCACTTT. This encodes CASSLTAHSPLHF.

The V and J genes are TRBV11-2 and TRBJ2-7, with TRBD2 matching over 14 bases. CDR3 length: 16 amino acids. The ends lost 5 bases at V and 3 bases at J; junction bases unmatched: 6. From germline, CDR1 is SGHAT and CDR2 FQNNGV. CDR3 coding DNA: TGTGCCAGCAGCGCGGGACTAGCGGGGGCTGGCTACGAGCAGTACTTC. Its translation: CASSAGLAGAGYEQYF. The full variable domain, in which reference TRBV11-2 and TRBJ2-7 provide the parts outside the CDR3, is EAGVAQSPRYKIIEKRQSVAFWCNPISGHATLYWYQQILGQGPKLLIQFQNNGVVDDSQLPKDRFSAERLKGVDSTLKIQPAKLEDSAVYLCASSAGLAGAGYEQYFGPGTRLTVT.

The CDR3 region is CAWSDLTGPGKLFF. The CDR3 nucleotides read TGTGCCTGGAGCGATCTTACAGGGCCAGGCAAACTGTTTTTT. V usage is TRBV30 and J usage is TRBJ1-4, with D possibly being TRBD1 (6 bases). Germline V gene sequence: CDR1 GTSNPN, CDR2 SVGIG (reference sequence). The CDR3 extends over 14 amino acids. Trimming shortened V by 3 bases and J by 11 bases, and 19 bases separated the two germline ends.

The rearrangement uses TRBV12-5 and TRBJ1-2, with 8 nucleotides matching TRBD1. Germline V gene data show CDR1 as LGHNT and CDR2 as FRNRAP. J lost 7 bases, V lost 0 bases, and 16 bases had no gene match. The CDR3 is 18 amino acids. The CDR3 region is CASGLVSVTGGQGGGYTF. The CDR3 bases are TGTGCTAGTGGTTTGGTATCAGTAACGGGCGGACAGGGAGGTGGCTACACCTTC.

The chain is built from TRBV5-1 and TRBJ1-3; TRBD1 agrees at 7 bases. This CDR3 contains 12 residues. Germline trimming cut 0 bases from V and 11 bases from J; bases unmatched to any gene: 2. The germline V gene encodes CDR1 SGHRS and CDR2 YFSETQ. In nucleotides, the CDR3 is TGCGCCAGCAGCTTGGAGGGGGCCCCCATATATTTT. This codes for CASSLEGAPIYF. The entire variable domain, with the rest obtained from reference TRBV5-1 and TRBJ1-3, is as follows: KAGVTQTPRYLIKTRGQQVTLSCSPISGHRSVSWYQQTPGQGLQFLFEYFSETQRNKGNFPGRFSGRQFSNSRSEMNVSTLELGDSALYLCASSLEGAPIYFGEGSWLTVV.

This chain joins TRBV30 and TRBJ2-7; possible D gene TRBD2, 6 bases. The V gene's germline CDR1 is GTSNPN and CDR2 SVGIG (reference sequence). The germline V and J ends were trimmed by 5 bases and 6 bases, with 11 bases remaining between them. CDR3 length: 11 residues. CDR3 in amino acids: CAWGLAFEQYF. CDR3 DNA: TGTGCCTGGGGCCTAGCGTTCGAGCAGTACTTC.

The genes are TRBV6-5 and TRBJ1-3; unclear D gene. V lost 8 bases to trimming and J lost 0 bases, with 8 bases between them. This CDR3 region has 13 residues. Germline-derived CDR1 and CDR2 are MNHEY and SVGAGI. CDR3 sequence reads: CASVGVSGNTIYF. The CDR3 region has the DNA TGTGCCAGCGTCGGAGTCTCTGGAAACACCATATATTTT.

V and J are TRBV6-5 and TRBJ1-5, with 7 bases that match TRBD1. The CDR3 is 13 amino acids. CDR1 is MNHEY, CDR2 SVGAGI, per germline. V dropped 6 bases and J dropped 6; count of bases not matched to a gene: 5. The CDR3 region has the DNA TGTGCCAGCAGCATACAGGGGACTCAGCCCCAGCATTTT. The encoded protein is CASSIQGTQPQHF.

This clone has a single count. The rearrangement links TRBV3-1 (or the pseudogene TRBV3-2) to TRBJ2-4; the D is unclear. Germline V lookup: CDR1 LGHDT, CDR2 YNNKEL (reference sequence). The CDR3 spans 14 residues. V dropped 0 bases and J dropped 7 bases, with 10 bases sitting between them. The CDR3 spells CASSQDPVWNIQYF. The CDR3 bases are TGTGCCAGCAGCCAAGACCCAGTGTGGAACATTCAGTACTTC.

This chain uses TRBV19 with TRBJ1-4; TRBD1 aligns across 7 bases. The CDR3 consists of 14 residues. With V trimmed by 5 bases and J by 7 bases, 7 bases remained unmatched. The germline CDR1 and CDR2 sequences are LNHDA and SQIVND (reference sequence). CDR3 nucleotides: TGTGCCAGTAGTCTTCAGGGGGTAGGTGAAAAACTGTTTTTT. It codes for CASSLQGVGEKLFF. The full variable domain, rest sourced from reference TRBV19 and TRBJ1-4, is DGGITQSPKYLFRKEGQNVTLSCEQNLNHDAMYWYRQDPGQGLRLIYYSQIVNDFQKGDIAEGYSVSREKKESFPLTVTSAQKNPTAFYLCASSLQGVGEKLFFGSGTQLSVL.

CDR3 residues: CASSYSYRDRGLGTEAFF. The CDR3, as DNA: TGTGCCAGCAGTTACTCCTACCGGGACAGGGGGCTGGGCACTGAAGCTTTCTTT. The rearrangement uses TRBV6-2 or TRBV6-3 and TRBJ1-1; 12 bases fit TRBD1. Germline CDR1 is MNHEY and CDR2 is SVGEGT. V was pared by 0 bases and J by 4 bases, with 9 bases of the junction left unmatched. The CDR3 consists of 18 residues.

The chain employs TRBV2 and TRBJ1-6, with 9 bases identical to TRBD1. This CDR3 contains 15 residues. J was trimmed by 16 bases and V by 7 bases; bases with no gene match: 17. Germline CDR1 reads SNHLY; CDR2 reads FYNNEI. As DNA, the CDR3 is TGTGCCAGCAACCTACTCCCGGGACAGGGCTGGGGGCTCCACTTT. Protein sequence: CASNLLPGQGWGLHF.

The CDR3 loop reads CASKQTAGGFSDTQYF. For the CDR3, the DNA is TGTGCCAGCAAACAAACAGCGGGGGGGTTTTCAGATACGCAGTATTTT. This chain uses TRBV28 with TRBJ2-3; TRBD2 agrees at 10 bases. The CDR3 is made up of 16 amino acids. The junction had 11 bases not matched to a gene; V was cut back by 7 bases and J by 4 bases. The germline gives CDR1 MDHEN, CDR2 SYDVKM.

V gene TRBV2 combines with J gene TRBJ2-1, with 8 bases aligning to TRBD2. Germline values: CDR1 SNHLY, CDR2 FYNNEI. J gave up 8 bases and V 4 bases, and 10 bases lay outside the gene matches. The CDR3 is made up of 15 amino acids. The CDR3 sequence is CASSVMVAGYDEQFF. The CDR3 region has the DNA TGTGCCAGCAGTGTAATGGTAGCGGGGTATGATGAGCAGTTCTTC.

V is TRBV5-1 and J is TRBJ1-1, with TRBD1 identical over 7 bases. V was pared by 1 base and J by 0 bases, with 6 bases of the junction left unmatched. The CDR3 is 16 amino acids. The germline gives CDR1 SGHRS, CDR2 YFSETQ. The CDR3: CASSLRDSRMNTEAFF. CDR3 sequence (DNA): TGCGCCAGCAGCTTGAGGGACAGCAGAATGAACACTGAAGCTTTCTTT.

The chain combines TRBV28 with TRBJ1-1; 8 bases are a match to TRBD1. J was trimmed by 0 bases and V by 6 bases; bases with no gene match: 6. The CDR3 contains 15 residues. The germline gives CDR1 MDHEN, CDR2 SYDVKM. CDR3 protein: CASRPRGRLNTEAFF. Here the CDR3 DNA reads TGTGCCAGCAGGCCCAGGGGGCGCTTGAACACTGAAGCTTTCTTT.

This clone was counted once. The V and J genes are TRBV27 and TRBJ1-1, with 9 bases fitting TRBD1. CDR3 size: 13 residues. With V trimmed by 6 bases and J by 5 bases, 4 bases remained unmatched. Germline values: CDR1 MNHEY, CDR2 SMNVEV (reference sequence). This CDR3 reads CASRGTGRTEAFF. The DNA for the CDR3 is TGTGCCAGCAGAGGGACAGGGAGGACTGAAGCTTTCTTT.

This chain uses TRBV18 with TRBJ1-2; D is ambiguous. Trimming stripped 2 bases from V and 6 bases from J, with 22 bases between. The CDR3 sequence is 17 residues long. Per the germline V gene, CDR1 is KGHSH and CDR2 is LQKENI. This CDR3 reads CASSPDKNSPRDNGYTF. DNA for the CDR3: TGTGCCAGCTCACCAGACAAGAACTCACCGAGGGATAATGGCTACACCTTC. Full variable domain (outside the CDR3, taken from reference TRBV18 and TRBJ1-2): NAGVMQNPRHLVRRRGQEARLRCSPMKGHSHVYWYRQLPEEGLKFMVYLQKENIIDESGMPKERFSAEFPKEGPSILRIQQVVRGDSAAYFCASSPDKNSPRDNGYTFGSGTRLTVV.

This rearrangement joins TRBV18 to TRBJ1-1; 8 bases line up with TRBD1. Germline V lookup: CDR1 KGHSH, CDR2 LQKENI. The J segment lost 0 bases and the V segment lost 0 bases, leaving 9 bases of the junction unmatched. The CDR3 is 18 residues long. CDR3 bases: TGTGCCAGCTCACCACCTGTCAGGGGGCTTACTATGAACACTGAAGCTTTCTTT. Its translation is CASSPPVRGLTMNTEAFF.

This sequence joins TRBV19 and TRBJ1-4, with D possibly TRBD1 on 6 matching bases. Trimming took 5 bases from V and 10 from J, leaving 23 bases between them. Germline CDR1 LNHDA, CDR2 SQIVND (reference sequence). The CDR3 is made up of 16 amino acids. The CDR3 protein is CASSPRQAALIGKLFF. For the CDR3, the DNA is TGTGCCAGTAGTCCCAGACAGGCTGCATTGATCGGAAAACTGTTTTTT.

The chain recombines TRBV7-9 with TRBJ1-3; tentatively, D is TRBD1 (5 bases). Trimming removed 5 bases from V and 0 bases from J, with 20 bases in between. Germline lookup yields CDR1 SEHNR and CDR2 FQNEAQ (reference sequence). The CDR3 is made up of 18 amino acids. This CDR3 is CASSPRDPRANSGNTIYF. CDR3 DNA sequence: TGTGCCAGCAGCCCTAGAGATCCCAGGGCTAACTCTGGAAACACCATATATTTT.